This T cell receptor (beta chain) emerged from a study of blood T cells in healthy people across ages. This clonotype was seen a handful of times. Its antigen is unidentified. Primed by a sample-barcoded 5' primer and a J-beta primer mix, a second PCR proceeded for roughly 7 to 11 cycles. TCRdb passed the 5' RACE reads through MiXCR, listing each CDR3 protein once. The sample records some 640,000 distinct CDR3 sequences, about 52% being singletons. The study recruited healthy Caucasian donors from Russia who were aged about 6 to 90. Study results and limitations: Age advanced and TCR beta diversity per million T cells fell, roughly linearly. The long-lived group displayed more naive CD4+ cells, plus higher diversity, than the aged donors did. As naive T cell percentage varied, TCR beta diversity correlated strongly with it.

The germline V and J ends were trimmed by 7 bases and 4 bases, with 25 bases remaining between them. The germline V gene has CDR1 DFQATT and CDR2 SNEGSKA (reference sequence). This CDR3 spans 16 amino acids. This receptor was identified in an older woman in good health. The specimen sequenced was blood. The chain couples TRBV20-1 to TRBJ1-1; tentatively, D is TRBD1 (6 bases). CDR3 sequence: CSVVQGTRIGGTEAFF. The CDR3 nucleotides read TGCAGTGTCGTACAGGGAACTAGAATAGGAGGCACTGAAGCTTTCTTT.